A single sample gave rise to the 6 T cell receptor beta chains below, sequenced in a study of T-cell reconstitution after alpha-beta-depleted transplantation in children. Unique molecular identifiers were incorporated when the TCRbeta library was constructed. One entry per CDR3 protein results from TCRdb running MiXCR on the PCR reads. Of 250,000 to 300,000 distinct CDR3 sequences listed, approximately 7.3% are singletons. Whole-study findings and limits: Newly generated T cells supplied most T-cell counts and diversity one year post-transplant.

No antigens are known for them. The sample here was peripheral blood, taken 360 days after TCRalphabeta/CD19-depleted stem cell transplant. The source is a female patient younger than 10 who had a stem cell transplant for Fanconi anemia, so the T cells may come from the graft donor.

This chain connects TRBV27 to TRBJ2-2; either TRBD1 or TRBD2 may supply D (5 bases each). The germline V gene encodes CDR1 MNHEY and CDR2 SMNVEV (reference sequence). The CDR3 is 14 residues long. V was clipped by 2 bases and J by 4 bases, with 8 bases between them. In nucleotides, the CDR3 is TGTGCCAGCAGTTTAGTGGGGACCACCGGGGAGCTGTTTTTT. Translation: CASSLVGTTGELFF.

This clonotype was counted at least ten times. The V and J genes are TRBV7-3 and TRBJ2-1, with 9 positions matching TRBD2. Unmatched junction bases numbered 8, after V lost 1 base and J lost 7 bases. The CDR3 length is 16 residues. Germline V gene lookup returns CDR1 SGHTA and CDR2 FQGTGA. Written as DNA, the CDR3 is TGTGCCAGCAGCTTAAGACTAGCGGTTCCCCTGAATGAGCAGTTCTTC. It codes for CASSLRLAVPLNEQFF. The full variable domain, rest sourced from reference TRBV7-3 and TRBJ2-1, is GAGVSQTPSNKVTEKGKYVELRCDPISGHTALYWYRQSLGQGPEFLIYFQGTGAADDSGLPNDRFFAVRPEGSVSTLKIQRTERGDSAVYLCASSLRLAVPLNEQFFGPGTRLTVL.

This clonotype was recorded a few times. CDR3 residues: CASSRGTGGANYGYTF. CDR3 coding DNA: TGTGCCAGCAGCAGAGGGACAGGGGGCGCGAACTATGGCTACACCTTC. The chain combines TRBV5-6 with TRBJ1-2; the match to TRBD1 covers 12 bases. Looked up from germline, CDR1 is SGHDT and CDR2 is YYEEEE. V lost 4 bases to trimming and J lost 2 bases; unmatched junction nucleotides: 6. This CDR3 comprises 16 residues. Complete variable domain (other parts from reference TRBV5-6 and TRBJ1-2): DAGVTQSPTHLIKTRGQQVTLRCSPKSGHDTVSWYQQALGQGPQFIFQYYEEEERQRGNFPDRFSGHQFPNYSSELNVNALLLGDSALYLCASSRGTGGANYGYTFGSGTRLTVV.

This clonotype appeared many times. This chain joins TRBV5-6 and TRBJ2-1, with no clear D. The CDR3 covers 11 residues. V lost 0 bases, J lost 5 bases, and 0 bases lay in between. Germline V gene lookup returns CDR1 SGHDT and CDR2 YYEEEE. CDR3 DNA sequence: TGTGCCAGCAGCTTGGACAATGAGCAGTTCTTC. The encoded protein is CASSLDNEQFF.

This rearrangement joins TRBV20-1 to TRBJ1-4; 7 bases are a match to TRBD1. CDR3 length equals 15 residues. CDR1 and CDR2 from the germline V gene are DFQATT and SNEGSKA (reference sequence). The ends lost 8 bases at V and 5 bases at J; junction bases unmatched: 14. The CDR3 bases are TGCAGTACTCCAGGACCGGGACAGTTAAATGAAAAACTGTTTTTT. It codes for CSTPGPGQLNEKLFF.

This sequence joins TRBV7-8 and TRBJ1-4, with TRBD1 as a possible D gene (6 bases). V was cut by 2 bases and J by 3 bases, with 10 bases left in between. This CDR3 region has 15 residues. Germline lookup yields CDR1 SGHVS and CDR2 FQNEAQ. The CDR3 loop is CASSLLDRPNEKLFF. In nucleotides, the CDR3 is TGTGCCAGCAGCTTATTAGACAGGCCTAATGAAAAACTGTTTTTT. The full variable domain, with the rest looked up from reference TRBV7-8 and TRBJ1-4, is GAGVSQSPRYKVAKRGQDVALRCDPISGHVSLFWYQQALGQGPEFLTYFQNEAQLDKSGLPSDRFFAERPEGSVSTLKIQRTQQEDSAVYLCASSLLDRPNEKLFFGSGTQLSVL.